Presented here are 26 T cell receptor beta chains from one specimen sequenced in a study of blood T cells in healthy people across ages. It was with a sample-barcoded 5' primer and a J-beta primer mix that a second PCR of roughly 6 to 12 cycles was run. One entry per CDR3 protein, called by TCRdb with MiXCR from the 5' RACE reads. The sample lists around 1.5 million distinct CDR3 sequences, about 32% occurring once. The sequenced sample consisted of blood. The receptors shown here come from a woman aged 25 to 39 in good health.

This chain joins TRBV20-1 and TRBJ2-3; 7 nucleotides line up with TRBD2. J gave up 0 bases and V 4 bases, and 4 bases lay outside the gene matches. Germline CDR1 and CDR2: DFQATT and SNEGSKA (reference sequence). The CDR3 runs 14 residues. In DNA, the CDR3 is TGCAGTGCTAACTGGCGGGGGAGCACAGATACGCAGTATTTT. It codes for CSANWRGSTDTQYF.

This rearrangement joins TRBV6-2 or TRBV6-3 to TRBJ2-1, with D perhaps TRBD2 (6 bases). CDR3 size: 18 residues. Germline CDR1 and CDR2: MNHEY and SVGEGT. V was pared by 0 bases and J by 8 bases, with 23 bases between. CDR3 nucleotide sequence: TGTGCCAGCAGTTACTCACGAGTCGCTGGCGGGGTGGGCGATGAGCAGTTCTTC. It encodes CASSYSRVAGGVGDEQFF.

This clonotype occurred a few times. The V gene is TRBV7-9, the J gene TRBJ1-3, with D possibly being TRBD1 (5 bases). The CDR3 has 15 residues. In germline, CDR1 is SEHNR, CDR2 FQNEAQ (reference sequence). Trimming shortened V by 2 bases and J by 0 bases, and 8 bases separated the two germline ends. CDR3 bases: TGTGCCAGCAGCTTAATGACAGCCTCTGGAAACACCATATATTTT. Amino acid sequence: CASSLMTASGNTIYF.

The V gene is TRBV12-3 or TRBV12-4, the J gene TRBJ1-5, with D tentatively TRBD1 (5 bases). CDR3 size: 15 residues. Trimming stripped 6 bases from V and 6 bases from J, with 18 bases between. CDR3 region: CASSRGARALQPQHF. The CDR3 nucleotides are TGTGCCAGCAGCCGAGGGGCCAGAGCACTTCAGCCCCAGCATTTT.

The chain links TRBV5-1 to TRBJ2-5, with D possibly matching TRBD2 (7 bases). Between the trimmed V and J ends, which lost 0 bases and 5 bases, there was a span of 14 bases. The CDR3 runs to 15 residues. Per germline, CDR1 SGHRS and CDR2 YFSETQ. The CDR3, as DNA: TGCGCCAGCAGCTTGGTGGACGGGGGGCGTGAGACCCAGTACTTC. It yields the protein CASSLVDGGRETQYF.

This clonotype was observed a handful of times. CDR3 residues: CASSASNLEQYF. The CDR3 nucleotides are TGTGCCAGCAGCGCAAGCAATTTGGAGCAGTACTTC. The chain is built from TRBV5-6 and TRBJ2-7; D is ambiguous. V dropped 4 bases and J dropped 7 bases, with 12 bases sitting between them. Germline-derived CDR1 and CDR2 are SGHDT and YYEEEE. CDR3 length: 12 amino acids.

V usage is TRBV20-1 and J usage is TRBJ1-4; D is unclear. Trimming pared 0 bases from V and 4 bases from J, leaving 9 bases between. Looked up from germline, CDR1 is DFQATT and CDR2 is SNEGSKA (reference sequence). The CDR3 has 14 residues. Here the CDR3 DNA reads TGCAGTGCTAGAGAAAACAGAATTAATGAAAAACTGTTTTTT. Its protein product is CSARENRINEKLFF.

This clonotype was recorded many times. This sequence joins TRBV20-1 and TRBJ2-4; perhaps TRBD1 as D (6 bases). The CDR3 sequence is 14 residues long. Per the germline V gene, CDR1 is DFQATT and CDR2 is SNEGSKA (reference sequence). V was pared by 0 bases and J by 1 base, with 7 bases between. The CDR3 sequence: CSARDTGAKNIQYF. CDR3 in DNA: TGCAGTGCTAGAGATACAGGGGCCAAAAACATTCAGTACTTC.

The genes are TRBV7-2 and TRBJ2-1; 11 nucleotides align to TRBD2. Losses at the gene ends were 2 bases for V and 8 bases for J; bases not matched to a gene: 14. The CDR3 is 18 amino acids. The germline gives CDR1 SGHTA, CDR2 FQGNSA. The CDR3 reads CASSLRLAGGLLVDEQFF. CDR3 in DNA: TGTGCCAGCAGCTTACGGTTAGCGGGGGGGCTTTTGGTCGATGAGCAGTTCTTC. Filled out from reference TRBV7-2 and TRBJ2-1, the complete variable domain reads GAGVSQSPSNKVTEKGKDVELRCDPISGHTALYWYRQSLGQGLEFLIYFQGNSAPDKSGLPSDRFSAERTGGSVSTLTIQRTQQEDSAVYLCASSLRLAGGLLVDEQFFGPGTRLTVL.

This chain joins TRBV9 and TRBJ1-6, with 10 bases aligning to TRBD1. V trimming: 3 bases; J trimming: 10 bases; junction bases outside the gene matches: 7. Germline lookup yields CDR1 SGDLS and CDR2 YYNGEE. The CDR3 length is 15 residues. The CDR3 reads CASSGGDRGDSPLHF. CDR3 in DNA: TGTGCCAGCAGCGGTGGGGACAGGGGCGACTCACCCCTCCACTTT.

This clonotype was seen a handful of times. The chain has TRBV20-1 and TRBJ1-4; TRBD1 might be the D (5 bases). The V end lost 2 bases, the J end lost 6 bases, and 13 bases lay between the germline ends. There are 14 residues in the CDR3. Germline CDR1 reads DFQATT; CDR2 reads SNEGSKA (reference sequence). CDR3 in amino acids: CSARPRGDYEKLFF. In DNA, the CDR3 is TGCAGTGCTAGACCGAGAGGGGACTATGAAAAACTGTTTTTT.

Here the CDR3 DNA reads TGTGCCACCAGCGGTCGCGGGGCCTCAGGAGAGACCCAGTACTTC. Its translation: CATSGRGASGETQYF. This rearrangement joins TRBV15 to TRBJ2-5; D might be TRBD2 (6 bases). V was pared by 5 bases and J by 4 bases, with 17 bases between. The CDR3 length is 15 residues. Germline-derived CDR1 and CDR2 are LNHNV and YYDKDF (reference sequence). Full variable domain (outside the CDR3, taken from reference TRBV15 and TRBJ2-5): DAMVIQNPRYQVTQFGKPVTLSCSQTLNHNVMYWYQQKSSQAPKLLFHYYDKDFNNEADTPDNFQSRRPNTSFCFLDIRSPGLGDTAMYLCATSGRGASGETQYFGPGTRLLVL.

Comments on this clonotype: This sequence may be a read error, since a much larger clone differs from it by one base. The rearrangement joins TRBV29-1 to TRBJ2-5; TRBD1 is a possible D gene (6 bases). The CDR3 spans 11 residues. The V end was cut by 7 bases, the J end by 11 bases, with 17 bases between. CDR1 is SQVTM and CDR2 is ANQGSEA in the germline V gene. The CDR3 loop is CSGGQRNEQYF. CDR3 nucleotide sequence: TGCAGCGGAGGACAGCGCAATGAGCAGTACTTC.

The V gene is TRBV28, the J gene TRBJ2-7; D is unclear. The V gene lost 6 bases and the J gene lost 3 bases, with 18 bases spanning the gap. The CDR3 is made up of 15 amino acids. Germline V CDR1 and CDR2: MDHEN, SYDVKM. The CDR3 protein is CASSLKGFPIYEQYF. DNA for the CDR3: TGTGCCAGCAGCTTAAAGGGTTTCCCCATCTACGAGCAGTACTTC.

This chain links TRBV20-1 with TRBJ2-5; maybe TRBD2 (5 bases). In germline, CDR1 is DFQATT, CDR2 SNEGSKA (reference sequence). This CDR3 comprises 13 residues. The V end lost 2 bases, the J end lost 5 bases, and 12 bases lay between the germline ends. The CDR3 DNA is TGCAGTGCTAGATTTTTCGGCGGGGAGACCCAGTACTTC. It specifies CSARFFGGETQYF.

For this clonotype: One end of the junction fails to match germline, which may point to a read error. V is TRBV29-1 and J is TRBJ2-1; tentatively, D is TRBD1 (6 bases). CDR1 and CDR2 from the germline V gene are SQVTM and ANQGSEA. The length of the CDR3 is 13 residues. DNA for the CDR3: TGCAGCGTTGAAGGACAGGTTATTAATGAGCGGTTCTTC. Residues: CSVEGQVINERFF.

This clonotype was recorded a few times. The rearrangement links TRBV9 to TRBJ1-6; D is unresolved. This CDR3 comprises 13 residues. V lost 5 bases to trimming and J lost 7 bases, with 10 bases between them. The germline V gene encodes CDR1 SGDLS and CDR2 YYNGEE. CDR3 bases: TGTGCCAGCAGTGAGTCACAGAATTCACCCCTCCACTTT. Its translation: CASSESQNSPLHF. The full variable domain, in which reference TRBV9 and TRBJ1-6 provide the parts outside the CDR3, is DSGVTQTPKHLITATGQRVTLRCSPRSGDLSVYWYQQSLDQGLQFLIQYYNGEERAKGNILERFSAQQFPDLHSELNLSSLELGDSALYFCASSESQNSPLHFGNGTRLTVT.

This clonotype has at least ten counts. The chain is built from TRBV29-1 and TRBJ2-7, with unresolved D. The CDR3 consists of 12 residues. The germline gives CDR1 SQVTM, CDR2 ANQGSEA. V was cut by 5 bases and J by 2 bases, with 10 bases left in between. CDR3 sequence reads: CSVKGAPYEQYF. DNA for the CDR3: TGCAGCGTTAAAGGAGCTCCCTACGAGCAGTACTTC.

This clonotype was seen a few times. The chain couples TRBV3-1 to TRBJ2-5; a weak D match, TRBD2 (5 bases). The length of the CDR3 is 14 residues. Germline V CDR1 and CDR2: LGHDT, YNNKEL (reference sequence). The V end lost 0 bases, the J end lost 7 bases, and 12 bases lay between the germline ends. This CDR3 is CASSQDKTRGTQYF. The CDR3 DNA sequence: TGTGCCAGCAGCCAAGATAAAACCCGGGGGACCCAGTACTTC.

V is TRBV9 and J is TRBJ1-6; D unclear. The CDR3 spans 15 residues. Germline assignment: CDR1 SGDLS and CDR2 YYNGEE. V lost 2 bases to trimming and J lost 10 bases, with 16 bases between them. The CDR3 sequence: CASSVEGIRESPLHF. CDR3 sequence (DNA): TGTGCCAGCAGCGTCGAGGGCATACGGGAGTCACCCCTCCACTTT.

About this clonotype itself: The junction does not match germline at one end; this may be a read error. The V call is TRBV2, the J call TRBJ1-5; a possible D gene is TRBD1 (5 bases). Germline CDR1 is SNHLY and CDR2 is FYNNEI. The CDR3 covers 14 residues. CDR3 in amino acids: CAGSGGGAVQPQHF. Here the CDR3 DNA reads TGTGCCGGCAGTGGGGGTGGGGCTGTTCAGCCCCAGCATTTT.

The gene calls are TRBV5-1 and TRBJ1-1; possibly TRBD1 for D (6 bases). The length of the CDR3 is 15 residues. CDR1 is SGHRS, CDR2 YFSETQ, per germline. V was shortened by 7 bases and J by 1 base, with 17 bases between the two germline ends. The CDR3 loop reads CASALTIRGNTEAFF. The CDR3 nucleotides read TGCGCCAGCGCCCTGACCATCAGGGGGAACACTGAAGCTTTCTTT.

The CDR3 region has the DNA TGTGCCAGCAGAAAATCCGGGACTAGCGGATACGAGCAGTACTTC. Translation gives CASRKSGTSGYEQYF. The V call is TRBV7-9, the J call TRBJ2-7; the match to TRBD2 covers 11 bases. The CDR3 has 15 amino acids. From germline, CDR1 is SEHNR and CDR2 FQNEAQ (reference sequence). Trimming took 6 bases from V and 4 from J; bases not matched to a gene: 8.

This clonotype was counted only a few times. This chain joins TRBV7-9 and TRBJ2-7; a weak D match, TRBD2 (5 bases). The CDR3 is 15 amino acids. V was clipped by 1 base and J by 1 base, with 11 bases between them. The germline gives CDR1 SEHNR, CDR2 FQNEAQ (reference sequence). The CDR3 loop is CASSLEGRDSYEQYF. CDR3 nucleotide sequence: TGTGCCAGCAGCTTAGAGGGCCGGGATTCCTACGAGCAGTACTTC.

V gene TRBV12-3 or TRBV12-4 combines with J gene TRBJ2-3; D gene ambiguous. V lost 2 bases, J lost 0 bases, and 9 bases lay in between. This CDR3 has 15 amino acids. The DNA for the CDR3 is TGTGCCAGCAGTTTAAACCTGGAGAGCACAGATACGCAGTATTTT. Protein sequence: CASSLNLESTDTQYF.

This clonotype appeared a few times. This rearrangement joins TRBV27 to TRBJ2-1, with D possibly being TRBD1 (6 bases). V was trimmed by 3 bases and J by 3 bases, leaving 12 bases between them. In germline, CDR1 is MNHEY, CDR2 SMNVEV (reference sequence). The CDR3 has 15 residues. The CDR3 coding sequence is TGTGCCAGCAGTTTTCGGGACAAATTCTACAATGAGCAGTTCTTC. Translation: CASSFRDKFYNEQFF.